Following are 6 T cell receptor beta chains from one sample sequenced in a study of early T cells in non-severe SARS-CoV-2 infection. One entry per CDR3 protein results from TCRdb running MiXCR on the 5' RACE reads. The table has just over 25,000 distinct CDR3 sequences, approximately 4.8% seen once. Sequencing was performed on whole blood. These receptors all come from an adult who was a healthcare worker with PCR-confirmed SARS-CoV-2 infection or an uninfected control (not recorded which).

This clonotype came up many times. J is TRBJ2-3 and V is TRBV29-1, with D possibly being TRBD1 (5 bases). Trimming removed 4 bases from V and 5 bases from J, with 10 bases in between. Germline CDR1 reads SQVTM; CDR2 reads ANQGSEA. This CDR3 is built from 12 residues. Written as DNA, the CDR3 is TGCAGCGTTGGTCAGGGTGGAGATACGCAGTATTTT. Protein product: CSVGQGGDTQYF.

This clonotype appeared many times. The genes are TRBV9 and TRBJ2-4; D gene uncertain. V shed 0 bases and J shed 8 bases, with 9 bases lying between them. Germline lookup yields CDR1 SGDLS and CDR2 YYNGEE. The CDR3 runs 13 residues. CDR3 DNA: TGTGCCAGCAGCGTAGAAGTTCCAGACATTCAGTACTTC. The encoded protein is CASSVEVPDIQYF.

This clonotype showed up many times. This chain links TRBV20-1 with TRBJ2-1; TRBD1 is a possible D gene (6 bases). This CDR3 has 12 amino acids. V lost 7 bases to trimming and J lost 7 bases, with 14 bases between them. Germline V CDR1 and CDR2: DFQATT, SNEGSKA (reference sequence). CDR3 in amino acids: CSVTTQGNEQFF. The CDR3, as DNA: TGCAGTGTTACAACTCAGGGGAATGAGCAGTTCTTC.

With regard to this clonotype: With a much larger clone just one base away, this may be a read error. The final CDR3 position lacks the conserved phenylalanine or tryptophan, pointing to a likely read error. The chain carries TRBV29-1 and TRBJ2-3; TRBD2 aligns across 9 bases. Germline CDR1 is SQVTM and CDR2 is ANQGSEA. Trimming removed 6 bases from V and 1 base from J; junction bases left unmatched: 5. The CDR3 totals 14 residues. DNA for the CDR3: TGCAGCGTAGCGGGGGGATCGGGCACAGATACGCAGTATCTT. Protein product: CSVAGGSGTDTQYL.

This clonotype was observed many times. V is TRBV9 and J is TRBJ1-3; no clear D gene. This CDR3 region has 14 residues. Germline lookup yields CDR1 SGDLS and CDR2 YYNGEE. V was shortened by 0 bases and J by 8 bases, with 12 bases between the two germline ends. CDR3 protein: CASSVAVVRDTIYF. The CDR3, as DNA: TGTGCCAGCAGCGTAGCCGTTGTTCGGGACACCATATATTTT.

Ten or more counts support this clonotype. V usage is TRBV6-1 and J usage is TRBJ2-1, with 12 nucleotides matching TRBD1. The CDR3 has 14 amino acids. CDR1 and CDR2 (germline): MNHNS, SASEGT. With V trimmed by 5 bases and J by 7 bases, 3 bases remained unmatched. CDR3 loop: CASSRDRGLNEQFF. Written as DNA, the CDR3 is TGTGCCAGCAGTCGGGACAGGGGGCTGAATGAGCAGTTCTTC.